This entry lists 4 T cell receptor beta chains sequenced from one sample in a study of blood T cell repertoires in COVID-19. Assay: immunoSEQ multiplex PCR; the TCRdb copy retains only in-frame clones and omits some. Seen here are almost 200,000 clones, around four fifths observed once, and the top ten hold around 0.93%. The sample comprised peripheral blood. Every receptor here comes from a man aged 55 to 70 with COVID-19, enrolled during active disease.

The chain employs TRBV27 and TRBJ1-4; D gene unclear. Germline V lookup: CDR1 MNHEY, CDR2 SMNVEV (reference sequence). V lost 4 bases and J 10 bases, leaving 10 bases between the germline ends. The CDR3 runs to 12 residues. CDR3 region: CASSSTAGKLFF. CDR3 nucleotide sequence: TGTGCCAGCAGTTCGACTGCGGGAAAACTGTTTTTT.

This clone was detected only a few times. V usage is TRBV21-1 and J usage is TRBJ2-7; the DNA was not used to check the table's D call, TRBD2. TRBV21-1 is noted as a pseudogene. CDR3 size: 16 residues. The CDR3 region is CASSKAPGTLIDEQYF. The CDR3 nucleotides are TGTGCCAGCAGCAAAGCCCCCGGGACTCTCATCGACGAGCAGTACTTC.

The rearrangement links TRBV27 to TRBJ2-7; TRBD2 matches 8 bases. With V trimmed by 5 bases and J by 5 bases, 11 bases remained unmatched. CDR1 is MNHEY, CDR2 SMNVEV, per germline (reference sequence). The CDR3 extends over 15 amino acids. CDR3 DNA: TGTGCCAGCAGTCCGCCCGGGACTAGAATCGACGAGCAGTACTTC. Amino acids: CASSPPGTRIDEQYF.

The chain recombines TRBV6-2 or TRBV6-3 with TRBJ1-5; no definite D call. This CDR3 region has 17 residues. V lost 5 bases, J lost 6 bases, and 23 bases lay in between. Germline V gives CDR1 MNHEY, CDR2 SVGEGT. The CDR3 spells CASSDKPWEEWIQPQHF. DNA for the CDR3: TGTGCCAGCAGTGACAAACCCTGGGAGGAATGGATTCAGCCCCAGCATTTT.